This T cell receptor (beta chain) was identified during a study of blood T cell repertoires in COVID-19. Study at large: Both acute and convalescent COVID-19 samples were obtained from the United States, Italy and Spain.

This CDR3 region has 14 residues. Unmatched junction bases numbered 5, after V lost 6 bases and J lost 7 bases. Germline V lookup: CDR1 SQVTM, CDR2 ANQGSEA. In Seattle, patients joined the study during active infection and were tracked longitudinally. Clones were sequenced by immunoSEQ multiplex PCR, and TCRdb holds only the in-frame ones, with some missing. The table records 310,000 or so clones, almost 90% of them present only once. This clonotype originated in a woman in her thirties with COVID-19, enrolled during active disease. The sequencing sample was made of peripheral blood. The gene calls are TRBV29-1 and TRBJ2-2; 13 bases align to TRBD2. For the CDR3, the DNA is TGCAGCGTCGCCGGGACTAGCGGGATCGGGGAGCTGTTTTTT. Its translation: CSVAGTSGIGELFF.